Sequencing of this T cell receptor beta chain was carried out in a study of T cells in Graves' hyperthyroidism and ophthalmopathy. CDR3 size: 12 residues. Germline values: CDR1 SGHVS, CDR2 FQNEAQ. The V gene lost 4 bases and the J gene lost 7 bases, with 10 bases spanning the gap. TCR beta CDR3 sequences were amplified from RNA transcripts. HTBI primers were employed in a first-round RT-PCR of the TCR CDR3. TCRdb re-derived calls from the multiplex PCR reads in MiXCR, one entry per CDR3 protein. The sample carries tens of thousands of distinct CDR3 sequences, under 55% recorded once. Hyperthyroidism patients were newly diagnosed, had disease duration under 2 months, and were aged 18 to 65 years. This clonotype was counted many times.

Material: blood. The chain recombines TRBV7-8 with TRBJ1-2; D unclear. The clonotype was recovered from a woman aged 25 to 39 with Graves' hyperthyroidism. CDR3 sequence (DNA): TGTGCCAGCAGCTGGGAGGGTCGTGGCTACACCTTC. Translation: CASSWEGRGYTF.